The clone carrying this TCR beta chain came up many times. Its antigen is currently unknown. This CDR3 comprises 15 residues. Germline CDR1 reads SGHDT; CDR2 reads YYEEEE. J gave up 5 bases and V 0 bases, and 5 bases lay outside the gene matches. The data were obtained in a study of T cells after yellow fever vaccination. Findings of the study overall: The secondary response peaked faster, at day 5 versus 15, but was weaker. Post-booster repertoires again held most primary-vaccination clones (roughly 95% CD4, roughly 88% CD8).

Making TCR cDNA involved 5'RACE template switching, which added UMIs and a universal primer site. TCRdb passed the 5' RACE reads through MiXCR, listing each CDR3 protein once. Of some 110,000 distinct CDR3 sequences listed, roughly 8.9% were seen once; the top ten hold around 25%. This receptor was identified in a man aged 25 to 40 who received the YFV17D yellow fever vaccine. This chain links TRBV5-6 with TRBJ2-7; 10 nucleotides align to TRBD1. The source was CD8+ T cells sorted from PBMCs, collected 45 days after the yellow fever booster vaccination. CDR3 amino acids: CASSLATGGLDEQYF. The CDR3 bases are TGTGCCAGCAGCTTGGCGACAGGGGGCCTCGACGAGCAGTACTTC.